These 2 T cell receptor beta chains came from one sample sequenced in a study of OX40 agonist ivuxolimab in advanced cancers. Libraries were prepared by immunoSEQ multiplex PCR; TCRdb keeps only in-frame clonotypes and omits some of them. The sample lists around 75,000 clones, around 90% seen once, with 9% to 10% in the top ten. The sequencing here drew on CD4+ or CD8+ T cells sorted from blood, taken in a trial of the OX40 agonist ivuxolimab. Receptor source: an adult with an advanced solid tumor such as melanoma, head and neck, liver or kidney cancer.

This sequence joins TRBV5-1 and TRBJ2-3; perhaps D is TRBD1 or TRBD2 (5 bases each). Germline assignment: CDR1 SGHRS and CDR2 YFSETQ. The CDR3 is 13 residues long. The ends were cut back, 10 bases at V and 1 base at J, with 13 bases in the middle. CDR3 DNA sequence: TGCGCCTCCCGGGACGGCCGCACAGATACGCAGTATTTT. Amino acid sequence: CASRDGRTDTQYF. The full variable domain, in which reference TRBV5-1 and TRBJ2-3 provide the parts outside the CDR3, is KAGVTQTPRYLIKTRGQQVTLSCSPISGHRSVSWYQQTPGQGLQFLFEYFSETQRNKGNFPGRFSGRQFSNSRSEMNVSTLELGDSALYLCASRDGRTDTQYFGPGTRLTVL.

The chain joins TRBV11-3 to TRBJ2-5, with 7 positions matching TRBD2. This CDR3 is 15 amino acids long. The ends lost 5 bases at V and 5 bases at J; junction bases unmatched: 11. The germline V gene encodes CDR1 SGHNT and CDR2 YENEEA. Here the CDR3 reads CASSPGAGEGETQYF. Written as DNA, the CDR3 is TGTGCCAGCAGCCCTGGGGCGGGGGAAGGGGAGACCCAGTACTTC.